The 15 T cell receptor beta chains in this list originate from one sample, sequenced in a study of blood T cell repertoires in COVID-19. Libraries were prepared by immunoSEQ multiplex PCR; TCRdb keeps only in-frame clonotypes and omits some of them. The sample gives over 150,000 clones, roughly 84% of which show up once; 6% to 7% is in the top ten. The sequenced sample consisted of peripheral blood. These receptors were obtained from a woman aged 40 to 55 with COVID-19, enrolled during active disease.

The chain couples TRBV3-1 (or the pseudogene TRBV3-2) to TRBJ2-1; D might be TRBD1 (5 bases). The CDR3 is made up of 15 amino acids. Between the trimmed V and J ends, which lost 2 bases and 2 bases, there was a span of 10 bases. In germline, CDR1 is LGHDT, CDR2 YNNKEL (reference sequence). This CDR3 is CASSQRQITYNEQFF. The CDR3 nucleotides read TGTGCCAGCAGCCAAAGACAGATAACCTACAATGAGCAGTTCTTC.

The chain uses TRBV11-2 and TRBJ1-5; D may be TRBD1 (6 bases). Germline V gene data show CDR1 as SGHAT and CDR2 as FQNNGV. V lost 0 bases, J lost 6 bases, and 9 bases lay in between. This CDR3 comprises 14 residues. For the CDR3, the DNA is TGTGCCAGCAGCTTAGATCACAGGGTTCAGCCCCAGCATTTT. Translation gives CASSLDHRVQPQHF. Full variable domain (rest looked up from reference TRBV11-2 and TRBJ1-5): EAGVAQSPRYKIIEKRQSVAFWCNPISGHATLYWYQQILGQGPKLLIQFQNNGVVDDSQLPKDRFSAERLKGVDSTLKIQPAKLEDSAVYLCASSLDHRVQPQHFGDGTRLSIL.

This chain uses TRBV27 with TRBJ2-5; 11 nucleotides line up with TRBD2. Unmatched junction bases numbered 11, after V lost 8 bases and J lost 3 bases. Germline V CDR1 and CDR2: MNHEY, SMNVEV (reference sequence). The CDR3 extends over 16 amino acids. CDR3 bases: TGTGCCAGCGGACGGGGAGGACTAGCGGGTAAAGAGACCCAGTACTTC. Translating gives CASGRGGLAGKETQYF.

The CDR3 DNA sequence: TGTGCCAGTAAAGGTGGGCCTGAAGCTTTCTTT. Its translation: CASKGGPEAFF. The V gene is TRBV19, the J gene TRBJ1-1; D is uncertain. This CDR3 region has 11 residues. CDR1 and CDR2 from the germline V gene are LNHDA and SQIVND (reference sequence). Trimming took 7 bases from V and 6 from J, leaving 9 bases between them. The whole variable domain, filled in from reference TRBV19 and TRBJ1-1, reads DGGITQSPKYLFRKEGQNVTLSCEQNLNHDAMYWYRQDPGQGLRLIYYSQIVNDFQKGDIAEGYSVSREKKESFPLTVTSAQKNPTAFYLCASKGGPEAFFGQGTRLTVV.

This rearrangement joins TRBV3-1 (or the pseudogene TRBV3-2) to TRBJ1-6, with TRBD1 matching over 7 bases. With 3 bases clipped from V and 7 bases from J, the junction kept 9 bases outside the gene matches. Germline assignment: CDR1 LGHDT and CDR2 YNNKEL (reference sequence). The CDR3 runs 16 residues. CDR3 region: CASSHARGKGNSPLHF. CDR3 sequence (DNA): TGTGCCAGCAGCCATGCCAGGGGGAAGGGAAATTCACCCCTCCACTTT.

This clone was seen a few times. The chain links TRBV28 to TRBJ2-2; 12 bases match TRBD2. Germline values: CDR1 MDHEN, CDR2 SYDVKM. V lost 5 bases to trimming and J lost 3 bases; unmatched junction nucleotides: 7. The CDR3 spans 17 residues. The CDR3 sequence: CASSPPTSGRDTGELFF. The CDR3 DNA is TGTGCCAGCAGTCCTCCGACTAGCGGGAGAGACACCGGGGAGCTGTTTTTT.

The CDR3 protein is CATQNKLDRKSNTEAFF. In nucleotides, the CDR3 is TGTGCCACCCAAAATAAATTGGACAGGAAGTCGAACACTGAAGCTTTCTTT. The chain employs TRBV2 and TRBJ1-1; TRBD1 agrees at 7 bases. The CDR3 has 17 amino acids. With 10 bases clipped from V and 1 base from J, the junction kept 18 bases outside the gene matches. Per the germline V gene, CDR1 is SNHLY and CDR2 is FYNNEI.

A few counts support this clone. This rearrangement joins TRBV18 to TRBJ1-5; no clear D gene. Germline assignment: CDR1 KGHSH and CDR2 LQKENI. The CDR3 is 14 residues long. The ends were cut back, 3 bases at V and 4 bases at J, with 10 bases in the middle. The CDR3 coding sequence is TGTGCCAGCTCACCGCAGGCCCTAAATCAGCCCCAGCATTTT. It encodes CASSPQALNQPQHF. The variable domain in full, completed from reference TRBV18 and TRBJ1-5, reads NAGVMQNPRHLVRRRGQEARLRCSPMKGHSHVYWYRQLPEEGLKFMVYLQKENIIDESGMPKERFSAEFPKEGPSILRIQQVVRGDSAAYFCASSPQALNQPQHFGDGTRLSIL.

Many counts were recorded for this clone. The rearrangement uses TRBV13 and TRBJ1-1; 7 positions match TRBD1. V lost 4 bases to trimming and J lost 4 bases; unmatched junction nucleotides: 9. Germline lookup yields CDR1 PRHDT and CDR2 FYEKMQ (reference sequence). This CDR3 contains 15 residues. This CDR3 reads CASSSGQTAGTEAFF. CDR3 nucleotides: TGTGCCAGCAGCTCGGGACAGACAGCCGGCACTGAAGCTTTCTTT.

In DNA form, the CDR3 reads TGTGCCAGCGAGGGGGGGGCCACCTACAATGAGCAGTTCTTC. This codes for CASEGGATYNEQFF. V and J are TRBV7-2 and TRBJ2-1; D may be TRBD2 (7 bases). V was clipped by 8 bases and J by 2 bases, with 13 bases between them. The CDR3 covers 14 residues. Germline CDR1 SGHTA, CDR2 FQGNSA.

This clone was observed a handful of times. The chain uses TRBV7-8 and TRBJ1-3, with 8 bases that match TRBD1. The CDR3 totals 15 residues. Losses at the gene ends were 5 bases for V and 1 base for J; bases not matched to a gene: 4. Germline assignment: CDR1 SGHVS and CDR2 FQNEAQ. The CDR3 spells CASSRDRGSGNTIYF. The CDR3 DNA follows: TGTGCCAGCAGCCGTGACAGGGGTTCTGGAAACACCATATATTTT.

The rearrangement uses TRBV19 and TRBJ1-5; D gene ambiguous. This CDR3 region has 15 residues. Germline assignment: CDR1 LNHDA and CDR2 SQIVND (reference sequence). V lost 3 bases, J lost 2 bases, and 11 bases lay in between. This CDR3 is CASSISRSRNQPQHF. The CDR3 nucleotides are TGTGCCAGTAGTATCTCTAGGAGTCGCAATCAGCCCCAGCATTTT.

The rearrangement uses TRBV13 and TRBJ1-1, with TRBD1 matching 12 bases. There are 15 residues in the CDR3. From germline, CDR1 is PRHDT and CDR2 FYEKMQ (reference sequence). With V trimmed by 4 bases and J by 6 bases, 6 bases remained unmatched. The CDR3 sequence: CASSWGQGAEAEAFF. In DNA, the CDR3 is TGTGCCAGCAGCTGGGGACAGGGGGCTGAAGCTGAAGCTTTCTTT.

The rearrangement joins TRBV18 to TRBJ1-6, with TRBD1 identical over 8 bases. Germline CDR1 reads KGHSH; CDR2 reads LQKENI. J was trimmed by 10 bases and V by 3 bases; bases with no gene match: 2. This CDR3 comprises 13 residues. CDR3 amino acids: CASSPTGESPLHF. The CDR3 DNA is TGTGCCAGCTCACCGACAGGGGAATCACCCCTCCACTTT. The entire variable domain, with the rest obtained from reference TRBV18 and TRBJ1-6, is as follows: NAGVMQNPRHLVRRRGQEARLRCSPMKGHSHVYWYRQLPEEGLKFMVYLQKENIIDESGMPKERFSAEFPKEGPSILRIQQVVRGDSAAYFCASSPTGESPLHFGNGTRLTVT.

The chain combines TRBV11-2 with TRBJ1-3; 8 bases are a match to TRBD1. V lost 7 bases and J lost 0; bases outside the gene matches: 8. Germline-derived CDR1 and CDR2 are SGHAT and FQNNGV. CDR3 length: 16 residues. The CDR3 DNA is TGTGCCAGCAACGAAGCCAGGGGGCTCTCTGGAAACACCATATATTTT. Residues: CASNEARGLSGNTIYF.